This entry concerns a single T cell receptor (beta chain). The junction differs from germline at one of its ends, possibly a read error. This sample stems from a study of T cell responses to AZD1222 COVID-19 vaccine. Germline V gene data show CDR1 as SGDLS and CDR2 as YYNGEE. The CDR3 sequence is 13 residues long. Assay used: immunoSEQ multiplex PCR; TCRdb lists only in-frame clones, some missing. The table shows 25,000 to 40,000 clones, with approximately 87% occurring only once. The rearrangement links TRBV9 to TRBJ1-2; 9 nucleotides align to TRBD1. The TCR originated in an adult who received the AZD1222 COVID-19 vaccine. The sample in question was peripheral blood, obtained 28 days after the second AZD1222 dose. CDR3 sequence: CASTYSGTGQGAF. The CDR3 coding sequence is TGTGCCAGCACATACTCCGGGACAGGGCAAGGGGCATTC.